The clone carrying this T cell receptor (beta chain) was recorded at least ten times. No antigen is known for it. These data belong to a study of regulatory T cells in long-lasting Graves disease. Time point specified: newly diagnosed GD, antithyroid drugs for less than 3 months. With RNA extracted from PBMCs as input, the TCR library was made. Criteria from the American Thyroid Association guidelines were applied to diagnose Graves' disease. The TCR beta library used iRepertoire HTBI primers with Arm-PCR amplification of CDR3. One entry per CDR3 protein results from TCRdb running MiXCR on the multiplex PCR reads. The repertoire holds some 410,000 distinct CDR3 sequences, with roughly 17% as singletons. The CDR3 consists of 16 residues. Germline trimming cut 3 bases from V and 2 bases from J; bases unmatched to any gene: 5. Overall study findings and caveats: Owing to a sample size that was small, accuracy may have been reduced. Whereas around 970 public clonotypes were shared by new patients, persistent patients shared more, at approximately 2,700.

Separately, the same data were catalogued under a study of T cells in Graves' hyperthyroidism and ophthalmopathy. Turning to that study: Together with thyroid ultrasound, orbital computed tomography, serum thyroxine and TRAb, clinical symptoms were used for diagnoses.

The source material was peripheral blood mononuclear cells (PBMCs), sampled at new diagnosis, from a patient treated with antithyroid drugs. The sequence was obtained from a woman aged 25 to 39 with Graves disease. The J gene is TRBJ2-2, the V gene TRBV12-3 or TRBV12-4; 8 nucleotides match TRBD1. CDR3 DNA sequence: TGTGCCAGCAGTTTTTTTGGGACAGGTAACACCGGGGAGCTGTTTTTT. Translating it yields CASSFFGTGNTGELFF.